The 17 T cell receptor beta chains reported below all come from one sample, sequenced in a study of T cell repertoires in cytomegalovirus infection. TCRdb reanalysed the reads using MiXCR and keeps one entry per CDR3 protein. This sample has roughly 51,000 distinct CDR3 sequences; roughly a fifth occur once, and the top ten carry 26%. Their specific antigens are unknown. Sequences were derived from CD8+ T cells from cultured PBMCs, sampled from culture after CMV antigen stimulation. The source of these receptors is a human donor in good health (CMV status not recorded). Some clones in this sample may be carry-over from other donors' samples.

The V gene is TRBV6-5, the J gene TRBJ2-5, with D possibly being TRBD2 (5 bases). The CDR3 loop spans 14 amino acids. Trimming took off 5 bases at V and 10 bases at J, with 20 bases between the two ends. Per germline, CDR1 MNHEY and CDR2 SVGAGI. CDR3 sequence reads: CASSPRGPNGDQYF. Written as DNA, the CDR3 is TGTGCCAGCAGTCCCCGAGGGCCAAACGGGGACCAGTACTTC.

This clonotype was found a few times. J is TRBJ2-5 and V is TRBV4-2, with 9 bases identical to TRBD1. Germline CDR1 and CDR2: LGHNA and YNFKEQ. The CDR3 has 15 amino acids. The V segment lost 5 bases and the J segment 7 bases; nucleotides outside the gene matches: 11. The CDR3 loop is CASSEHPGQGGTQYF. CDR3 nucleotide sequence: TGTGCCAGCAGCGAACATCCGGGACAGGGTGGGACCCAGTACTTC.

This clonotype has only a few counts. The V call is TRBV29-1, the J call TRBJ2-1; 11 bases are a match to TRBD2. This CDR3 comprises 15 residues. Germline-derived CDR1 and CDR2 are SQVTM and ANQGSEA. V shed 3 bases and J 8 bases; nucleotides not matched to a gene: 9. The CDR3 DNA reads as TGCAGCGTTGACGGTTCTAGCGGGAGGAGGTATGAGCAGTTCTTC. It is translated as CSVDGSSGRRYEQFF.

The chain joins TRBV6-8 to TRBJ2-1; 7 bases line up with TRBD2. Germline CDR1 reads MNHGY; CDR2 reads SAAAGT. This CDR3 is 15 amino acids long. After removal of 4 bases from V and 10 bases from J, the junction contained 13 bases not matched to a gene. CDR3 residues: CASSFLRAGDGEQFF. The CDR3 DNA is TGTGCCAGCAGTTTCCTCAGGGCGGGGGATGGGGAGCAGTTCTTC.

This clonotype was detected ten times or more. The V gene is TRBV7-2, the J gene TRBJ2-3; D might be TRBD2 (5 bases). V lost 4 bases and J lost 1, with 9 bases in between. This CDR3 has 14 residues. CDR1 is SGHTA and CDR2 is FQGNSA in the germline V gene. The CDR3 nucleotides read TGTGCCAGCAGCTCGAGGACTGGCACAGATACGCAGTATTTT. Residues: CASSSRTGTDTQYF.

The table lists this clonotype with a few counts. The V and J genes are TRBV7-2 and TRBJ1-1; a weak D match, TRBD1 (5 bases). Germline loops: CDR1 SGHTA, CDR2 FQGNSA. There are 13 residues in the CDR3. Trimming removed 2 bases at V and 4 bases at J, with 8 bases between. Written as DNA, the CDR3 is TGTGCCAGCAGCTTATCGGGGGGCACTGAAGCTTTCTTT. It is translated as CASSLSGGTEAFF.

This clonotype came up many times. The chain employs TRBV7-2 and TRBJ1-1, with D possibly TRBD1 on 6 matching bases. The germline V and J ends were trimmed by 1 base and 4 bases, with 10 bases remaining between them. The germline V gene has CDR1 SGHTA and CDR2 FQGNSA. The CDR3 runs 14 residues. As DNA, the CDR3 is TGTGCCAGCAGCTTAGTCTCGGGGGCCACTGAAGCTTTCTTT. The encoded protein is CASSLVSGATEAFF.

V usage is TRBV6-2 or TRBV6-3 and J usage is TRBJ1-1, with D hard to call. The CDR3 runs 11 residues. V was pared by 10 bases and J by 3 bases, with 9 bases between. Germline V CDR1 and CDR2: MNHEY, SVGEGT. The CDR3 nucleotides read TGTGCCACCATCGATTACACTGAAGCTTTCTTT. As protein: CATIDYTEAFF.

The chain couples TRBV3-1 to TRBJ2-3, with 9 bases fitting TRBD2. J was trimmed by 4 bases and V by 1 base; bases with no gene match: 0. This CDR3 region has 14 residues. Germline-derived CDR1 and CDR2 are LGHDT and YNNKEL (reference sequence). The CDR3, as DNA: TGTGCCAGCAGCCAAGGCGGGGGGGCAGATACGCAGTATTTT. The encoded protein is CASSQGGGADTQYF.

The rearrangement links TRBV7-9 to TRBJ2-1; the match to TRBD2 covers 13 bases. V lost 5 bases and J lost 5; bases outside the gene matches: 3. CDR3 length: 15 residues. The germline V gene encodes CDR1 SEHNR and CDR2 FQNEAQ (reference sequence). Written as DNA, the CDR3 is TGTGCCAGCAGCCTGGGACTAGCGGGACACAATGAGCAGTTCTTC. Translating it yields CASSLGLAGHNEQFF. The variable domain in full, with the rest retrieved from reference TRBV7-9 and TRBJ2-1, is DTGVSQNPRHKITKRGQNVTFRCDPISEHNRLYWYRQTLGQGPEFLTYFQNEAQLEKSRLLSDRFSAERPKGSFSTLEIQRTEQGDSAMYLCASSLGLAGHNEQFFGPGTRLTVL.

This clonotype was observed at least ten times. V is TRBV27 and J is TRBJ2-1; no clear D. Trimming removed 2 bases from V and 0 bases from J, with 2 bases in between. The CDR3 runs 13 residues. The V gene's germline CDR1 is MNHEY and CDR2 SMNVEV (reference sequence). In DNA form, the CDR3 reads TGTGCCAGCAGTTTAAACTCCTACAATGAGCAGTTCTTC. This gives the protein CASSLNSYNEQFF.

The gene calls are TRBV11-2 and TRBJ2-3, with D tentatively TRBD1 (6 bases). This CDR3 has 16 amino acids. Germline loops: CDR1 SGHAT, CDR2 FQNNGV. Trimming shortened V by 3 bases and J by 0 bases, and 13 bases separated the two germline ends. CDR3 DNA sequence: TGTGCCAGCAGCTTCATGGACAGCCCTAGCACAGATACGCAGTATTTT. It specifies CASSFMDSPSTDTQYF. Variable domain in full (rest from reference TRBV11-2 and TRBJ2-3): EAGVAQSPRYKIIEKRQSVAFWCNPISGHATLYWYQQILGQGPKLLIQFQNNGVVDDSQLPKDRFSAERLKGVDSTLKIQPAKLEDSAVYLCASSFMDSPSTDTQYFGPGTRLTVL.

This chain uses TRBV25-1 with TRBJ2-5; maybe TRBD1 (6 bases). The germline CDR1 and CDR2 sequences are MGHDK and SYGVNS. The V gene lost 7 bases and the J gene lost 6 bases, with 12 bases spanning the gap. There are 12 residues in the CDR3. The CDR3 nucleotides are TGTGCCAGCATAGGGACACGAAAGACCCAGTACTTC. Its protein product is CASIGTRKTQYF.

This clonotype was observed a handful of times. The chain joins TRBV7-2 to TRBJ2-3; D might be TRBD2 (5 bases). The V and J ends lost 5 bases and 0 bases respectively, with 12 bases between them. CDR1 and CDR2 (germline): SGHTA, FQGNSA. The CDR3 is 15 residues long. The CDR3 loop reads CASSLRGRSTDTQYF. The CDR3 coding sequence is TGTGCCAGCAGCCTTAGAGGGAGAAGCACAGATACGCAGTATTTT.

The chain joins TRBV13 to TRBJ1-1, with D possibly TRBD1 on 5 matching bases. The CDR3 contains 13 residues. Germline V CDR1 and CDR2: PRHDT, FYEKMQ (reference sequence). V was pared by 0 bases and J by 6 bases, with 8 bases between. The CDR3 is CASSLGAGAEAFF. The CDR3 DNA follows: TGTGCCAGCAGCTTAGGAGCGGGGGCTGAAGCTTTCTTT. Together with reference TRBV13 and TRBJ1-1, the CDR3 gives the full variable domain: AAGVIQSPRHLIKEKRETATLKCYPIPRHDTVYWYQQGPGQDPQFLISFYEKMQSDKGSIPDRFSAQQFSDYHSELNMSSLELGDSALYFCASSLGAGAEAFFGQGTRLTVV.

The gene calls are TRBV4-3 and TRBJ2-7; D is perhaps TRBD2 (5 bases). V shed 3 bases and J shed 0 bases, with 6 bases lying between them. This CDR3 spans 13 amino acids. In germline, CDR1 is LGHNA, CDR2 YSLEER. Written as DNA, the CDR3 is TGCGCCAGCAGCCATCGGGGCTCCTACGAGCAGTACTTC. Its protein is CASSHRGSYEQYF.

The V and J genes are TRBV7-9 and TRBJ2-7; D gene uncertain. The V and J ends lost 5 bases and 4 bases respectively, with 6 bases between them. The CDR3 consists of 11 residues. CDR1 is SEHNR, CDR2 FQNEAQ, per germline (reference sequence). CDR3: CASSELYEQYF. CDR3 DNA: TGTGCCAGCAGCGAATTATACGAGCAGTACTTC.